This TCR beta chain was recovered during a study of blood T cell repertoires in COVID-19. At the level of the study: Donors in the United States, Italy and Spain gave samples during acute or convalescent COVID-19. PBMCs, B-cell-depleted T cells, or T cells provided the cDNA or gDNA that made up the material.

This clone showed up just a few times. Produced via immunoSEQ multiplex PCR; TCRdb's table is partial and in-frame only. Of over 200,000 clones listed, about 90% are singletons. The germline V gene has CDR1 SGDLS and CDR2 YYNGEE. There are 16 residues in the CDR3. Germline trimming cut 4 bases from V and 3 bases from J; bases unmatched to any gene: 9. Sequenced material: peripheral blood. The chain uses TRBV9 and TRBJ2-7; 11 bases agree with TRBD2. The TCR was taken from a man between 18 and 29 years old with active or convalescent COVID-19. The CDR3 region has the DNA TGTGCCAGCAGCCAAAACGGACTAGCGGGTATCTACGAGCAGTACTTC. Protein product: CASSQNGLAGIYEQYF.